These 6 T cell receptor beta chains share one sample of origin, sequenced in a study of cytomegalovirus exposure and HLA in healthy donors. Both 60 Vbeta primers and 13 Jbeta primers went into the PCR. TCRdb's table, derived via immunoSEQ multiplex PCR, lists solely in-frame clones and lacks some. The profile covers roughly 120,000 clones, with roughly 66% appearing a single time and 2% to 2.5% taken by the ten largest. The source material was PBMCs. The receptors derive from a woman between 25 and 40 years old in good health and CMV-seronegative.

The chain employs TRBV27 and TRBJ2-5, with 14 bases lining up with TRBD2. The CDR3 runs 17 residues. The junction had 12 bases not matched to a gene; V was cut back by 7 bases and J by 5 bases. Per the germline V gene, CDR1 is MNHEY and CDR2 is SMNVEV (reference sequence). This chain's CDR3 is CASKRGTSGSIRETQYF. The CDR3 region has the DNA TGTGCCAGCAAAAGGGGGACTAGCGGGAGTATCCGGGAGACCCAGTACTTC.

J is TRBJ2-1 and V is TRBV5-1; 11 nucleotides match TRBD2. The CDR3 totals 15 residues. Germline values: CDR1 SGHRS, CDR2 YFSETQ. Losses at the gene ends were 4 bases for V and 5 bases for J; bases not matched to a gene: 5. CDR3 DNA: TGCGCCAGCAGCGCTAGCGGGAGGAGTAACAATGAGCAGTTCTTC. Its protein is CASSASGRSNNEQFF.

This clone was seen only once. The junction does not match germline at one end; this may be a read error. V gene TRBV10-3 combines with J gene TRBJ1-1; D may be TRBD1 (6 bases). There are 13 residues in the CDR3. Germline V lookup: CDR1 ENHRY, CDR2 SYGVKD. Here the CDR3 reads CAIKRDQTGRIIF. The CDR3, as DNA: TGTGCCATCAAAAGAGACCAGACAGGACGGATCATTTTT.

This clone was detected once. V gene TRBV13 combines with J gene TRBJ2-3; TRBD1 is a possible D gene (6 bases). The CDR3 spans 13 residues. Trimming took 5 bases from V and 4 from J, leaving 10 bases between them. Germline V gene lookup returns CDR1 PRHDT and CDR2 FYEKMQ (reference sequence). The CDR3 protein is CASSATGSDTQYF. The CDR3 region has the DNA TGTGCCAGCAGCGCAACAGGGTCAGATACGCAGTATTTT.

Remarks on this clone: Mismatch with germline at one junction end may stem from a read error. The chain's CDR3 is CASNDRGGLNAEAFF. The DNA of the CDR3 is TGCGCCAGCAATGACAGGGGGGGACTGAACGCTGAAGCTTTCTTT. The gene calls are TRBV5-1 and TRBJ1-1, with TRBD1 matching 9 bases. Germline V gives CDR1 SGHRS, CDR2 YFSETQ. The CDR3 is 15 amino acids.

The chain is built from TRBV28 and TRBJ2-3; maybe TRBD1 (5 bases). The CDR3 loop spans 14 amino acids. The V and J ends lost 6 bases and 0 bases respectively, with 10 bases between them. Germline V gene sequence: CDR1 MDHEN, CDR2 SYDVKM. CDR3 region: CASSITGSTDTQYF. The CDR3 DNA follows: TGTGCCAGCAGCATTACAGGTAGCACAGATACGCAGTATTTT.